This T cell receptor (beta chain) was sequenced in a study of blood T cell repertoires in COVID-19. In the study overall: There were acute and convalescent COVID-19 samples, and they came from the United States, Italy and Spain. Nucleic acid was either cDNA or gDNA, and it came from T cells, B-cell-depleted T cells, or PBMCs.

Per the germline V gene, CDR1 is MNHNS and CDR2 is SASEGT. The CDR3 is 13 residues long. V was shortened by 0 bases and J by 4 bases, with 5 bases between the two germline ends. Under the authors' procedure: Cell counts per sample came from amplifying reference gene primers. Sequencing used immunoSEQ multiplex PCR; TCRdb keeps in-frame clones, though not all of them. V and J calls and clone size follow that table, whereas D and trimming were derived from the DNA. This sample has 25,000 to 35,000 clones, with roughly 90% found just once. The sequence was obtained from a man between 65 and 80 years old with active or convalescent COVID-19. The source material was peripheral blood. The rearrangement uses TRBV6-1 and TRBJ2-3, with D unresolved. The CDR3 bases are TGTGCCAGCAGTGAAGCCTCCCCAGATACGCAGTATTTT. Translating gives CASSEASPDTQYF.